This is a list of T cell receptor beta chains from one sample in a study of blood T cell repertoires in COVID-19. TCRdb keeps only in-frame clones here, not all; method: immunoSEQ multiplex PCR. This sample has fewer than 450,000 clones, with roughly 88% found just once. The material sequenced was PBMCs or T cells enriched from blood (not recorded which). All receptors derive from a middle-aged woman with acute COVID-19. CDR3s include the opening cysteine and the closing phenylalanine or tryptophan. A D gene is named only where the DNA matches it firmly. Clone size is shown for a subset of rows, as once, few, many or a class of expanded clone.

V gene: TRBV19; D gene: TRBD1; J gene: TRBJ2-3; clone size: few; CDR3 DNA: TGTGCCAGTAGTCCTGACAGGGTCGTTGGCACAGATACGCAGTATTTT; CDR3 protein: CASSPDRVVGTDTQYF
V gene: TRBV6-1; D gene: -; J gene: TRBJ2-4; clone size: -; CDR3 DNA: TGTGCCAGCAGTGACAGACAGGGAGGCATTCAGTACTTC; CDR3 protein: CASSDRQGGIQYF
V gene: TRBV5-1; D gene: TRBD1; J gene: TRBJ1-5; clone size: few; CDR3 DNA: TGCGCCAGCAGGCGGACAGGCGCGAGCAATCAGCCCCAGCATTTT; CDR3 protein: CASRRTGASNQPQHF
V gene: TRBV7-9; D gene: TRBD2; J gene: TRBJ2-2; clone size: -; CDR3 DNA: TGTGCAACCAGACGGGGGGAAGCCGGGGAGCTGTTTTTT; CDR3 protein: CATRRGEAGELFF
V gene: TRBV12-5; D gene: TRBD1; J gene: TRBJ2-7; clone size: -; CDR3 DNA: TGTGCTAGTGGTTCGGACAGGGGATACGAGCAGTACTTC; CDR3 protein: CASGSDRGYEQYF
V gene: TRBV5-6; D gene: -; J gene: TRBJ1-5; clone size: -; CDR3 DNA: TGTGCCAGCAGCCCAGCAGGGCAGGGGATGTTCAATCAGCCCCAGCATTTT; CDR3 protein: CASSPAGQGMFNQPQHF
V gene: TRBV5-1; D gene: TRBD2; J gene: TRBJ2-7; clone size: -; CDR3 DNA: TGCGCCAGCAGCTTGGGGCCGGGACTAGCGGGGCCCCTCTCCTACGAGCAGTACTTC; CDR3 protein: CASSLGPGLAGPLSYEQYF
V gene: TRBV2; D gene: TRBD1; J gene: TRBJ1-4; clone size: -; CDR3 DNA: TGTGCCAGCAGTGGAGGGACAGGGTCTACCTTTGCTAATGAAAAACTGTTTTTT; CDR3 protein: CASSGGTGSTFANEKLFF
V gene: TRBV5-1; D gene: TRBD1; J gene: TRBJ1-1; clone size: -; CDR3 DNA: TGCGCCAGCAGCTTGGGAGGGGGCGGGACTGAAGCTTTCTTT; CDR3 protein: CASSLGGGGTEAFF
V gene: TRBV10-3; D gene: -; J gene: TRBJ2-3; clone size: -; CDR3 DNA: TGTGCCATCAGTGATATAGCGGATTCCTTCACAGATACGCAGTATTTT; CDR3 protein: CAISDIADSFTDTQYF
V gene: TRBV4-1; D gene: TRBD1; J gene: TRBJ1-2; clone size: -; CDR3 DNA: TGCGCCAGCAGCCGGGGGGGGACAGGGCAAGGCTATGGCTACACCTTC; CDR3 protein: CASSRGGTGQGYGYTF
V gene: TRBV11-3; D gene: -; J gene: TRBJ2-3; clone size: -; CDR3 DNA: TGTGCCAGCAGCCCAGGGGATCCCACAGATACGCAGTATTTT; CDR3 protein: CASSPGDPTDTQYF
V gene: TRBV5-4; D gene: -; J gene: TRBJ2-1; clone size: -; CDR3 DNA: TGTGCCAGCAGCTTTTCGGGGGGCGGGGAAAGCTCCTACAATGAGCAGTTCTTC; CDR3 protein: CASSFSGGGESSYNEQFF
V gene: TRBV6-1; D gene: TRBD1; J gene: TRBJ2-7; clone size: -; CDR3 DNA: TGTGCCAGCAGTGATTCTGGGACAGGGCCCTACGAGCAGTACTTC; CDR3 protein: CASSDSGTGPYEQYF
V gene: TRBV15; D gene: -; J gene: TRBJ1-6; clone size: -; CDR3 DNA: TGTGCCACCAGCAGGATGGGGCTCAATTCACCCCTCCACTTT; CDR3 protein: CATSRMGLNSPLHF
V gene: TRBV23-1; D gene: TRBD1; J gene: TRBJ1-5; clone size: -; CDR3 DNA: TGCGCCAGCAGGATGTGGGACAGGGGGTTCTATAGCAATCAGCCCCAGCATTTT; CDR3 protein: CASRMWDRGFYSNQPQHF
V gene: TRBV11-2; D gene: -; J gene: TRBJ1-3; clone size: -; CDR3 DNA: TGTGCCAGCAGCTTAGCAGGGCCGGGAAACACCATATATTTT; CDR3 protein: CASSLAGPGNTIYF
V gene: TRBV5-1; D gene: -; J gene: TRBJ1-1; clone size: -; CDR3 DNA: TGCGCCAGCACTAGGGGCACTGAAGCTTTCTTT; CDR3 protein: CASTRGTEAFF
V gene: TRBV2; D gene: -; J gene: TRBJ1-5; clone size: -; CDR3 DNA: TGTGCCAGCAGGCGGTCGGGGAGCAATCAGCCCCAGCATTTT; CDR3 protein: CASRRSGSNQPQHF
V gene: TRBV11-3; D gene: TRBD2; J gene: TRBJ2-5; clone size: -; CDR3 DNA: TGTGCCAGCAGCCCAGGGACTAGCGGACAAGAGACCCAGTACTTC; CDR3 protein: CASSPGTSGQETQYF
V gene: TRBV2; D gene: TRBD1; J gene: TRBJ1-2; clone size: -; CDR3 DNA: TGTGCCAGGTTGGACAGGGGCCTTAACTATGGCTACACCTTC; CDR3 protein: CARLDRGLNYGYTF
V gene: TRBV24-1; D gene: -; J gene: TRBJ1-1; clone size: -; CDR3 DNA: TGTGCCACCAGTGGCAAAACGGGGGGAAAAACTGAAGCTTTCTTT; CDR3 protein: CATSGKTGGKTEAFF
V gene: TRBV12-3/TRBV12-4; D gene: TRBD1; J gene: TRBJ1-2; clone size: few; CDR3 DNA: TGTGCCAGCAGACCGGGGACAGGGGTCGGCTACACCTTC; CDR3 protein: CASRPGTGVGYTF
V gene: TRBV5-6; D gene: -; J gene: TRBJ2-1; clone size: -; CDR3 DNA: TGTGCCAGCAGCTTGATCGGGAGCGAGCAGTTCTTC; CDR3 protein: CASSLIGSEQFF
V gene: TRBV10-3; D gene: -; J gene: TRBJ1-2; clone size: -; CDR3 DNA: TGTGCCATCAGTCAGGGAAGGGAAGATGGCTACACCTTC; CDR3 protein: CAISQGREDGYTF
V gene: TRBV7-9; D gene: -; J gene: TRBJ1-1; clone size: -; CDR3 DNA: TGTGCCAGCAGCCCGAGACAGGCGAGCACTGAAGCTTTCTTT; CDR3 protein: CASSPRQASTEAFF
V gene: TRBV9; D gene: -; J gene: TRBJ2-7; clone size: -; CDR3 DNA: TGTGCCAGCAGCCCTCAGGGCGTCTCCTACGAGCAGTACTTC; CDR3 protein: CASSPQGVSYEQYF
V gene: TRBV19; D gene: -; J gene: TRBJ1-2; clone size: -; CDR3 DNA: TGTGCCAGTAGGGGCAGGGCCTTGTTTGGCTACACCTTC; CDR3 protein: CASRGRALFGYTF
V gene: TRBV19; D gene: TRBD2; J gene: TRBJ2-5; clone size: -; CDR3 DNA: TGTGCCAGTAGTATTGGTGGTAGCGGGGGCCAAGAGACCCAGTACTTC; CDR3 protein: CASSIGGSGGQETQYF
V gene: TRBV25-1; D gene: TRBD1; J gene: TRBJ1-4; clone size: -; CDR3 DNA: TGTGCCAGCATCTCTGCCACGAACAGGGGAGGTGAAAAACTGTTTTTT; CDR3 protein: CASISATNRGGEKLFF
V gene: TRBV6-5; D gene: -; J gene: TRBJ2-1; clone size: -; CDR3 DNA: TGTGCCAGCAACCGTGCAGGGTCCTACAATGAGCAGTTCTTC; CDR3 protein: CASNRAGSYNEQFF
V gene: TRBV19; D gene: -; J gene: TRBJ1-5; clone size: -; CDR3 DNA: TGTGCCAGTCTTGGGAGTGGCAATCAGCCCCAGCATTTT; CDR3 protein: CASLGSGNQPQHF
V gene: TRBV3-1/TRBV3-2; D gene: -; J gene: TRBJ2-2; clone size: -; CDR3 DNA: TGTGCCAGCAGCCAAGGAGTCAGGGGAGTCGGGGAGCTGTTTTTT; CDR3 protein: CASSQGVRGVGELFF
V gene: TRBV11-2; D gene: -; J gene: TRBJ1-3; clone size: few; CDR3 DNA: TGTGCCAGCAGCTTAAGTTCCGGGGGGCAAACTGGAAACACCATATATTTT; CDR3 protein: CASSLSSGGQTGNTIYF
V gene: TRBV3-1/TRBV3-2; D gene: TRBD1; J gene: TRBJ1-1; clone size: -; CDR3 DNA: TGTGCCAGCAGCCCCTGGACAGGGAAAGGGCTGACTGAAGCTTTCTTT; CDR3 protein: CASSPWTGKGLTEAFF
V gene: TRBV27; D gene: -; J gene: TRBJ1-2; clone size: -; CDR3 DNA: TGTGCCAGCAGGTCCCTAGGAGGGCCGGGGTATGGCTACACCTTC; CDR3 protein: CASRSLGGPGYGYTF
V gene: TRBV7-2; D gene: TRBD2; J gene: TRBJ2-5; clone size: -; CDR3 DNA: TGTGCCAGCAGCTTAGTAGCGGGGCCCCAAGAGACCCAGTACTTC; CDR3 protein: CASSLVAGPQETQYF